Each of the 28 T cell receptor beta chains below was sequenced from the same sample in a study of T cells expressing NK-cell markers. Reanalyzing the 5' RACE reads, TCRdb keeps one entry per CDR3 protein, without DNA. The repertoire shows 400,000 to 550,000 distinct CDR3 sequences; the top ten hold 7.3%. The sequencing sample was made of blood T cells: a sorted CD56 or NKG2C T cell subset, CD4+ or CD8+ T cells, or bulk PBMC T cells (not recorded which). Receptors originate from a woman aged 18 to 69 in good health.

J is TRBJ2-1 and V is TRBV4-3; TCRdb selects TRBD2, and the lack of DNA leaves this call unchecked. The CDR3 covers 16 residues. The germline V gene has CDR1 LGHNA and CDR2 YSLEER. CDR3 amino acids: CASSGQAGGRGDEQFF.

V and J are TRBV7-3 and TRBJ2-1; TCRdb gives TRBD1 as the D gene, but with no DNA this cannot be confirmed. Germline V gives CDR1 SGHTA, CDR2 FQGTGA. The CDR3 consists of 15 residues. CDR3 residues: CASSLPGTDYNEQFF.

This CDR3 reads CASSLVVTGAYEQYF. V usage is TRBV5-8 and J usage is TRBJ2-7; with no DNA, the TCRdb D assignment of TRBD1 cannot be verified. This CDR3 spans 15 amino acids. Germline loops: CDR1 SGHTS, CDR2 YDEGEE.

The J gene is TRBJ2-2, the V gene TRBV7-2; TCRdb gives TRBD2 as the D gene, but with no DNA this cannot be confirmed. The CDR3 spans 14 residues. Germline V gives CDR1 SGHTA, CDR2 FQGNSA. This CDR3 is CASSLASGTGELFF.

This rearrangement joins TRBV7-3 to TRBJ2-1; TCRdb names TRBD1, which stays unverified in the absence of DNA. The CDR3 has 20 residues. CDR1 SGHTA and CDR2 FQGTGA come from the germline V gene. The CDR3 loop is CASSLTAGTGIFRDDNEQFF.

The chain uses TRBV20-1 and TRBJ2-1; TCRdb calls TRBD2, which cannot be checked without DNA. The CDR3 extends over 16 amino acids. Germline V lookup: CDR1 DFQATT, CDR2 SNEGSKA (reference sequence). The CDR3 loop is CSAPGTSSPLYNEQFF.

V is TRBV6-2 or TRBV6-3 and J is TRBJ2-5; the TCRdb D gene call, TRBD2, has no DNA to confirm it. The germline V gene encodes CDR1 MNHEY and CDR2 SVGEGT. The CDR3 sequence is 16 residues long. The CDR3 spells CASSITGTSGSETQYF.

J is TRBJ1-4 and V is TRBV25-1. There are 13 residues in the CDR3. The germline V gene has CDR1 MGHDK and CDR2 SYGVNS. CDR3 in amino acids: CASSEYNEEKLFF.

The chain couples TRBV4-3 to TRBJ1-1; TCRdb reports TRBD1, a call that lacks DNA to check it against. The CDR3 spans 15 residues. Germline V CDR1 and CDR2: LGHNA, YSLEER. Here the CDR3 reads CASSHTTGAGTEAFF.

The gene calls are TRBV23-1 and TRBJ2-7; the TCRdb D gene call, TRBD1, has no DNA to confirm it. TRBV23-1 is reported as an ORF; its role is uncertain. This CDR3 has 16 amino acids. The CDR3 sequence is CASSQSRAGEIYEQYF.

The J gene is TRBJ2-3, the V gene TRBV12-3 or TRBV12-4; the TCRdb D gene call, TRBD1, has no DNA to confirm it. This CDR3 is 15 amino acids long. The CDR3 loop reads CASTSPRLHTDTQYF.

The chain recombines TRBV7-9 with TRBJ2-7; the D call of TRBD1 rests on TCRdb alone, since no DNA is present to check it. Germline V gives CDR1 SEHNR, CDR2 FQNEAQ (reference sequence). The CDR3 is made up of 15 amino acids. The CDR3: CASSLSGTGRSEQYF. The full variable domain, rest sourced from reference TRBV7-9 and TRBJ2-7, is DTGVSQNPRHKITKRGQNVTFRCDPISEHNRLYWYRQTLGQGPEFLTYFQNEAQLEKSRLLSDRFSAERPKGSFSTLEIQRTEQGDSAMYLCASSLSGTGRSEQYFGPGTRLTVT.

The CDR3 reads CSARGGRELNNSPLHF. This chain uses TRBV20-1 with TRBJ1-6. The V gene's germline CDR1 is DFQATT and CDR2 SNEGSKA (reference sequence). The CDR3 is made up of 16 amino acids.

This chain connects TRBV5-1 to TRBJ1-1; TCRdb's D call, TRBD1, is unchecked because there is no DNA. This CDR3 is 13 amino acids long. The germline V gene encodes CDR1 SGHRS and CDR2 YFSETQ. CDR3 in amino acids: CASRVRENTEAFF.

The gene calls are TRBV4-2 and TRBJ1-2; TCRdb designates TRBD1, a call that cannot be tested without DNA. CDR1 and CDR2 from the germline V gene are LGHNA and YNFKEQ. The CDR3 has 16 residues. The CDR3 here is CASSQLWDTKTYGYTF.

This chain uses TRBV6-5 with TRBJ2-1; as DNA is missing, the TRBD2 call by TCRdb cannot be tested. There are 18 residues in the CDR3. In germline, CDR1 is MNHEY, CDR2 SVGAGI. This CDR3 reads CASSSSSSGASWYNEQFF.

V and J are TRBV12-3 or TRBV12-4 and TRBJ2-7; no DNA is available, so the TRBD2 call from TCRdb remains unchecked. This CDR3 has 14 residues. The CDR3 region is CASSLGLTTYEQYF.

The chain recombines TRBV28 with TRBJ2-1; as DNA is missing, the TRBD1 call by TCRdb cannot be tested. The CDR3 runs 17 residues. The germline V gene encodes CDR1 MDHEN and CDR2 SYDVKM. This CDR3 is CASSLTWDRGVHNEQFF. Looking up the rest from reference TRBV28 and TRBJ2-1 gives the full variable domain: DVKVTQSSRYLVKRTGEKVFLECVQDMDHENMFWYRQDPGLGLRLIYFSYDVKMKEKGDIPEGYSVSREKKERFSLILESASTNQTSMYLCASSLTWDRGVHNEQFFGPGTRLTVL.

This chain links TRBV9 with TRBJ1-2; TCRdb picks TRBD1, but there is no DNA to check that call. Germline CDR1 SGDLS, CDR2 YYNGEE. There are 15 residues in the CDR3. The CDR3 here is CASSVGTPSYYGYTF.

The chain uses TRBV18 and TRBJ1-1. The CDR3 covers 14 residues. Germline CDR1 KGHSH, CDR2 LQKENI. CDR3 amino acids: CASSPPSKATEAFF.

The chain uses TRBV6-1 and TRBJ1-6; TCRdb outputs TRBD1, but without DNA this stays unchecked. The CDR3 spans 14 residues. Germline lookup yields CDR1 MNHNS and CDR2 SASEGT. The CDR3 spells CASTPLRVNSPLHF.

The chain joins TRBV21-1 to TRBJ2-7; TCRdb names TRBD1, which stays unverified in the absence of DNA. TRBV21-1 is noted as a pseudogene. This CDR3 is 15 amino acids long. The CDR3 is CASSPRPHFSYEQYF.

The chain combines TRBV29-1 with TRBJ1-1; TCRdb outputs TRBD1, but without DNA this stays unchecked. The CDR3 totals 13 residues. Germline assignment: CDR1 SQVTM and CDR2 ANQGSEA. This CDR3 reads CSVGGGAGTEAFF.

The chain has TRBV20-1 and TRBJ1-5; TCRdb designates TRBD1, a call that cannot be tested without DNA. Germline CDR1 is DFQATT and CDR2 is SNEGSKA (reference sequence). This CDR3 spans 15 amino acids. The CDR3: CSAILAAGSNQPQHF.

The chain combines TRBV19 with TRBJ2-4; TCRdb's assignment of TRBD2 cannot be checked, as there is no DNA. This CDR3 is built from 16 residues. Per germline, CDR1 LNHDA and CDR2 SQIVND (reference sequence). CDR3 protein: CASSMTSEGFNNIQYF. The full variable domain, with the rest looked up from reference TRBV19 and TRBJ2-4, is DGGITQSPKYLFRKEGQNVTLSCEQNLNHDAMYWYRQDPGQGLRLIYYSQIVNDFQKGDIAEGYSVSREKKESFPLTVTSAQKNPTAFYLCASSMTSEGFNNIQYFGAGTRLSVL.

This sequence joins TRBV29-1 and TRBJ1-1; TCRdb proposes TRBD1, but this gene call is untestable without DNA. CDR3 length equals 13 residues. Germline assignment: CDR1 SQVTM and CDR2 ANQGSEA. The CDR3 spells CSVVGGSGTEAFF. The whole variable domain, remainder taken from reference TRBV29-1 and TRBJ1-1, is SAVISQKPSRDICQRGTSLTIQCQVDSQVTMMFWYRQQPGQSLTLIATANQGSEATYESGFVIDKFPISRPNLTFSTLTVSNMSPEDSSIYLCSVVGGSGTEAFFGQGTRLTVV.

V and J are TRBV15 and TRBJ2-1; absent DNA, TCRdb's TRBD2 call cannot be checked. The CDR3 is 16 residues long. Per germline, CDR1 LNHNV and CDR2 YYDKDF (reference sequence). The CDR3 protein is CATSRGTSGTYNEQFF.

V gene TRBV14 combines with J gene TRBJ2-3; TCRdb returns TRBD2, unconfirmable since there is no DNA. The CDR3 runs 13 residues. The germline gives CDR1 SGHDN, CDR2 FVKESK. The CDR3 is CASSRSLQDTQYF. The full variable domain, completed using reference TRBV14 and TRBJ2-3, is EAGVTQFPSHSVIEKGQTVTLRCDPISGHDNLYWYRRVMGKEIKFLLHFVKESKQDESGMPNNRFLAERTGGTYSTLKVQPAELEDSGVYFCASSRSLQDTQYFGPGTRLTVL.